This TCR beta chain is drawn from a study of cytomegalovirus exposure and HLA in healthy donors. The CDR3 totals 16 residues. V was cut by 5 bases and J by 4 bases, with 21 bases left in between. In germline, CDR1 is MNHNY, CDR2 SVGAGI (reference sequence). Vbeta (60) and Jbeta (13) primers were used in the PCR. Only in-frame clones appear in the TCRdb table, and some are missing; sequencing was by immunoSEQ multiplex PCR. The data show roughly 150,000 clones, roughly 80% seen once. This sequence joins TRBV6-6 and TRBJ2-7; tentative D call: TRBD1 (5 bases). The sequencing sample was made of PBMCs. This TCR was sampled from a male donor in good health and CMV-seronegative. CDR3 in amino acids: CASSRKAGQGWYEQYF. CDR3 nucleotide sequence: TGTGCCAGCAGTCGAAAAGCCGGGCAGGGTTGGTACGAGCAGTACTTC.